What follows is one T cell receptor (beta chain) and its context. Its antigen is not yet known. No quality values exist for individual bases; no much larger clone is one base distant. The protocol used for the library was the immunoSEQ multiplex PCR assay. Drawn from immuneACCESS, this table holds only the in-frame rearrangements with V and J called that TCRdb kept. Clones are partly lost; checked studies trace under half to an unresolved V gene and leave the rest unexplained. The sample profile shows approximately 120,000 clones; roughly 84% of them were found once. Jointly, the top ten make up about 1.8% of the sample. The data belong to a study of control samples from healthy donors and cancer patients (TCRdb year 2020). Including the terminal cysteine and phenylalanine, the CDR3 comprises 14 residues. The CDR3 DNA has 42 bases and is translated from base 1. CDR1 GTSNPN and CDR2 SVGIG were looked up in the germline V gene (reference sequence). V is reduced by 2 bases and J by 4 bases, leaving a spacing of 12 bases between them.

Sequencing input: blood. This TCR came from a man between 18 and 35 years old in good health. The chain links TRBV30 with TRBJ1-5; there is no confident call for the D gene. The nucleotide sequence is TGTGCCTGGAGTTCAGATAACGTAAATCAGCCCCAGCATTTT. It codes for CAWSSDNVNQPQHF.